This T cell receptor (beta chain) emerged from a study of T cells in Graves' hyperthyroidism and ophthalmopathy. CDR1 MDHEN and CDR2 SYDVKM come from the germline V gene. V dropped 3 bases and J dropped 7; count of bases not matched to a gene: 12. The CDR3 sequence is 16 residues long. RNA transcripts provided the source from which TCR beta CDR3 regions were amplified. Using the HTBI primer set, a first-round RT-PCR was run on the TCR CDR3. TCRdb re-analysed the multiplex PCR reads in MiXCR, keeping a single row per CDR3 protein. The sample carries some 300,000 distinct CDR3 sequences, roughly an eighth recorded once. Hyperthyroidism had been newly diagnosed in patients aged 18 to 65, and its duration was under 2 months. The PBMCs had their origin in 10 ml of fresh peripheral blood.

Sequences were obtained from blood. The V call is TRBV28, the J call TRBJ1-2; TRBD1 agrees at 9 bases. The TCR comes from a woman aged 40 to 50 with Graves' hyperthyroidism. CDR3 loop: CASSLGFYRGRVGYTF. The CDR3 DNA reads TGTGCCAGCAGTTTGGGATTTTACAGGGGGCGCGTTGGCTACACCTTC.